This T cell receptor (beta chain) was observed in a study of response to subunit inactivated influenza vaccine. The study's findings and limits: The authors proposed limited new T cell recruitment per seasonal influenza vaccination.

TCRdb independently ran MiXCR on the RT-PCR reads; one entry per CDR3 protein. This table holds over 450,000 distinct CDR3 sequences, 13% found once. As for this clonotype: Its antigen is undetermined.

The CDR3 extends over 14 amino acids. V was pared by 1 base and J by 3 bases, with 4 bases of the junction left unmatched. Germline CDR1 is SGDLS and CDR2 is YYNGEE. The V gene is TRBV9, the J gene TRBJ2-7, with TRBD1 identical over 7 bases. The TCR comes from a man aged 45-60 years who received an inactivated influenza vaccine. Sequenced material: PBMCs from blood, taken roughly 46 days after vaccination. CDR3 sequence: CASSVSGTVYEQYF. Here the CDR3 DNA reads TGTGCCAGCAGCGTATCCGGGACAGTCTACGAGCAGTACTTC.